Detailed here is one T cell receptor beta chain. This entry comes from a study of blood T cells in healthy people across ages. The germline V gene encodes CDR1 DFQATT and CDR2 SNEGSKA (reference sequence). V was cut by 1 base and J by 12 bases, with 16 bases left in between. The CDR3 runs 13 residues. Through a sample-barcoded 5' primer and a J-beta primer mix, a second PCR was run for roughly 7 to 12 cycles. A single record per CDR3 protein comes from TCRdb applying MiXCR to the 5' RACE reads. The data hold 1.5 million to 2 million distinct CDR3 sequences, with about 28% observed a single time. This receptor was identified in a woman between 25 and 40 years old in good health. The V call is TRBV20-1, the J call TRBJ2-1; weak D call: TRBD2 (5 bases). The sample taken for sequencing was blood. The CDR3 loop is CSARGLTNSGQFF. CDR3 nucleotides: TGCAGTGCTAGAGGACTAACGAACAGTGGGCAGTTCTTC.